This T cell receptor beta chain is from a study of cytomegalovirus exposure and HLA in healthy donors (dated by TCRdb to the late 2010s). Looking at the study overall: In an earlier analysis of roughly 590 of the donors, about 260 Gb of sequence data and 95 million to 130 million unique TCR beta sequences from 180 million or so T cells were reported. Across around 400 genotyped donors of the cohort, an average of about 240,000 unique TCR beta nucleotide sequences per donor were sequenced, and approximately 17% of those sequences were non-productive. Both class I and class II loci were covered by HLA typing, at four-digit resolution. A later analysis re-analyzed previously published TCR beta repertoires from 660 or so donors and added high-resolution HLA genotyping to study TCR occurrence patterns. Four or five DR-DQ haplotypes were treated as single units for association and clustering because of strong linkage in the cohort. All discovery cohort repertoires had been generated using a single sequencing platform. The study aimed to test whether signatures of past pathogen exposure could be identified by cataloging public T cell receptors. Approximately 300 gigabases of sequencing data and approximately 91 million unique TCR sequences made up an early release that covered around 640 HLA-typed donors. In an earlier analysis of over 550 of the donors, high-throughput TCR beta sequencing was used to judge whether each TCR beta V gene segment behaved as functional or pseudogenic. Donor age, sex, ethnicity and CMV serostatus were compiled together with the repertoire data. The study used immunosequencing to profile the T cell repertoires of 666 subjects and linked those repertoires to cytomegalovirus serostatus. Of the roughly 390 genotyped donors, approximately 80% were placed in the genetic ancestry cluster associated with self-reported Caucasian donors. Along with the approximately 700-subject first cohort, a separate validation cohort of roughly 110 different subjects was used. Typing coverage differed by locus: A, B, C, DRB1 and DQB1 were typed in roughly 620-630 donors, DQA1 in 500 to 550, DPA1 in 600 to 610, and DPB1 in 450 to 490. To predict cytomegalovirus infection status, the study combined high-throughput TCR immunosequencing, statistical association of individual TCRs with disease status, and machine learning. A later genetic analysis used genome-wide SNP genotypes for about three fifths of the roughly 700 donors, treating that subset as a discovery cohort. In the later analysis, no new phenotypic data were used to find candidate immune exposures; instead, reliance was placed on TCR beta sequences and their occurrence across donors. Overall study results and their limits: The study listed around 160 TCR beta chains as associated with cytomegalovirus. In a later analysis, some 18,000 TCR beta sequences were associated with specific HLA alleles at a false discovery rate of 0.05. Some IMGT-functional V segments, including TRBV6-2 and TRBV6-3, could not be told apart with the 87-base-pair reads, so those segments were excluded. Only TCR beta chains were sequenced in this cohort, and the absence of alpha or paired-chain data limited detectable features. Broadly in line with IMGT annotations, most TCR beta V segments showed up in productive rearrangements about 90% or about 30% of the time in an earlier analysis of 587 of the donors. A later analysis found that TCR association rates varied across HLA loci, with DRB1 alleles showing the most associated TCRs and HLA-C alleles the fewest. HLA typing was unavailable for some donors at each locus, so association tests used only the typed subset. Most TCR sequences were observed very rarely across donors, whereas some public TCRs were present in many individuals. In vitro tests confirmed that a few of the cytomegalovirus-associated TCR beta chains recognize cytomegalovirus antigens. Sequencing depth was assumed to be roughly uniform across donors in the presence/absence analyses, though that assumption may not hold. A later genetic analysis associated a missense DCLRE1C variant with V-gene and J-gene trimming of TCR beta chains, and an independent cohort replicated the association. Linkage disequilibrium might explain the correlated functional status among segregating V segments, but an unknown experimental factor could not be ruled out. Because counts were too low, 15 to 20 rarely observed V segments, including chromosome 9 orphons, were excluded from the earlier analysis of 587 of the donors. Compared with equally common non-associated chains, HLA-associated TCR beta chains in a later analysis were more clonally expanded and had lower generation probabilities. A later genetic analysis reported fewer N-insertions in productive TCRs among donors in an Asian-associated ancestry cluster than the approximately 700-donor mean. A further reported finding was that TCR beta sequences accurately predicted the HLA-A and HLA-B alleles for most subjects in the first cohort. A group of highly shared sequence variants was considered likely to be a technical artifact of the sequencing pipeline. For the cohort, immune exposure information was limited to CMV serostatus. The classifier was reported to diagnose cytomegalovirus status with high specificity and sensitivity in both the original and validation cohorts. In a later analysis, several top co-occurrence clusters were reported to appear linked to parvovirus B19, influenza, CMV and Epstein-Barr virus. The authors suggested that the approach could potentially be generalized to other disease states and immunological phenotypes. A later analysis found that most CMV-associated TCR beta chains appeared HLA-restricted, with HLA associations seemingly driven largely by CMV exposure. Assigning TCR associations to individual alleles was difficult when HLA alleles, especially DR and DQ, strongly co-occurred.

Libraries came from the immunoSEQ multiplex PCR assay. For the multiplex PCR, a mixture combining 60 forward primers for TCR Vbeta segments and 13 reverse primers for TCR Jbeta segments was used. A multiplex PCR assay on genomic DNA amplified the CDR3 region of rearranged TCR beta genes. The amplified TCR beta libraries were sequenced on the Illumina HiSeq System as 87-base-pair reads. Under the source paper's analysis protocol: A later analysis tallied 75 million to 95 million unique TCR beta chains across the 660 or so repertoires, and approximately 12 million of those chains were shared by two or more donors. Raw reads were error-corrected and collapsed into unique sequences with a nearest-neighbor algorithm that merged closely related sequences to remove PCR and sequencing errors. V, D and J gene segments were assigned by aligning CDR3 sequences to IMGT reference sequences. For a sequence to be retained, a match of at least six nucleotides was required to both a V gene segment and a J gene segment. A rearrangement counted as productive if the CDR3 had no stop codons and remained in frame with V and J, and every other rearrangement counted as non-productive. CDR3 was defined according to IMGT convention as the region running from the second conserved V-encoded cysteine to the conserved J-encoded phenylalanine. Sequences without an unambiguous match to a single V gene segment were excluded from the earlier analysis of 500 to 700 of the donors. An earlier analysis of some 610 of the donors called V segments functional above 56.7% productive rearrangements and segregating when the between-donor standard deviation exceeded 5%. A statistical classification framework was developed to diagnose cytomegalovirus status using the catalog of TCR beta chain sequences. In a later analysis, V and J genes were assigned by comparing TCR nucleotide sequences against IMGT/GENE-DB human TR gene sequences. In a later analysis, CDR3 sequences and most-parsimonious VDJ recombination scenarios were assigned using the TCRdist pipeline. In a later analysis, each TCR beta chain was defined by its CDR3 amino acid sequence together with its V-gene family, and reads without a unique V-gene family were excluded. As a way to deal with suspected cross-contamination and a sequencing artifact, a later analysis dropped under 600 nucleotide sequences that were highly shared and had low generation probability. A later analysis calculated a clonal expansion index for each public chain from normalized within-repertoire ranks of inferred template counts. In a later analysis, generation probabilities were computed using a VDJ recombination model fitted to out-of-frame rearrangements, and the results were checked against IGoR. Hypergeometric tests were used in a later analysis to score TCR-TCR, TCR-HLA and TCR-CMV co-occurrence, with a repertoire-size bias correction applied to the TCR pairs. False discovery rates were estimated in a later analysis by permuting HLA or CMV assignments 20 times. In a later analysis, co-occurring TCRs were grouped using DBSCAN, and TCRdist sequence similarity was added for clustering within HLA-allele-positive subsets. Repertoires with fewer than 30,000 or more than 120,000 public chains were left out of co-occurrence clustering, as were five repertoires with anomalous nucleotide sharing. This is the immuneACCESS table as TCRdb keeps it, with only in-frame sequences that have V and J called. A part of the clones is gone; compared with another copy, unresolved V genes explain less than half, and the rest is unexplained. Clonal size and the V and J genes are those of that table, whereas D and trimming came from the DNA. For this sample, the table gives more than 130,000 clones. The top ten hold less than 3.5% of the sample.

A note on this clone: Its antigen is currently not known.

The germline V gene yields SGHNT for CDR1 and YENEEA for CDR2. V loses 5 bases at its end and J loses 7 bases; junction bases beyond the gene matches: 11. Measured from the cysteine to the phenylalanine, the CDR3 is 15 residues long. CDR3 DNA is the only sequence kept; it has 45 bases, read in frame from the first base. The cohort was made up of under 800 healthy bone marrow donors. At the time of sampling, all cohort members were nominally healthy, though unrecorded immune exposures were likely present. The donor tested CMV seronegative, placing the donor among the roughly 350 seronegative members of the cohort. Every donor gave a peripheral blood sample, and the peripheral blood mononuclear cells from that sample were used for TCR beta sequencing. The Qiagen DNeasy Blood Extraction Kit was used to extract genomic DNA from the blood cell samples.

The receptor comes from a man aged 35-49 years in good health and CMV-seronegative. Material for sequencing was PBMCs. The rearrangement joined TRBV11-3 to TRBJ2-1; 7 bases in the junction line up with TRBD1. The bases read TGTGCCAGCAGCACTCGACAGGGACGGAAGAATGAGCAGTTCTTC. It translates to CASSTRQGRKNEQFF.